Following are 13 T cell receptor beta chains from one sample sequenced in a study of monozygotic twins with inflammatory bowel disease. TCRdb re-called the 5' RACE reads; one entry per CDR3 protein, DNA not given. Its table lists 420,000 or so distinct CDR3 sequences. The specimen was blood. These receptors were taken from a human donor with ulcerative colitis or Crohn's disease, or a healthy co-twin of an affected twin (not recorded which).

The chain combines TRBV7-8 with TRBJ2-1; as DNA is missing, the TRBD1 call by TCRdb cannot be tested. CDR1 is SGHVS and CDR2 is FQNEAQ in the germline V gene. The CDR3 loop spans 17 amino acids. The CDR3 sequence is CASRTENRGSSYNEQFF.

V and J are TRBV5-1 and TRBJ1-1. The germline gives CDR1 SGHRS, CDR2 YFSETQ. The CDR3 spans 14 residues. The CDR3 spells CASSLTLTNTEAFF.

This chain uses TRBV9 with TRBJ2-1. This CDR3 is 12 amino acids long. CDR1 and CDR2 from the germline V gene are SGDLS and YYNGEE. CDR3 in amino acids: CASSTAGNEQFF.

The CDR3 sequence: CASSSTIKETQYF. The chain recombines TRBV28 with TRBJ2-5. CDR1 and CDR2 (germline): MDHEN, SYDVKM. The CDR3 runs 13 residues.

The CDR3 reads CSASSSQPSGNTIYF. The J gene is TRBJ1-3, the V gene TRBV20-1. There are 15 residues in the CDR3. Germline V gives CDR1 DFQATT, CDR2 SNEGSKA (reference sequence).

The chain links TRBV5-6 to TRBJ2-1; TCRdb's D gene call, TRBD2, goes unchecked for lack of DNA. Per the germline V gene, CDR1 is SGHDT and CDR2 is YYEEEE. The CDR3 runs to 17 residues. The CDR3: CASSFLAGGPSYNEQFF. The full variable domain, rest sourced from reference TRBV5-6 and TRBJ2-1, is DAGVTQSPTHLIKTRGQQVTLRCSPKSGHDTVSWYQQALGQGPQFIFQYYEEEERQRGNFPDRFSGHQFPNYSSELNVNALLLGDSALYLCASSFLAGGPSYNEQFFGPGTRLTVL.

The chain combines TRBV5-1 with TRBJ1-2; TCRdb's D call of TRBD1 is untestable without DNA. The CDR3 runs 15 residues. The V gene's germline CDR1 is SGHRS and CDR2 YFSETQ. The CDR3 loop is CASSSPTIDSYGYTF.

Here the CDR3 reads CAWKRRSSYNEQFF. The genes are TRBV30 and TRBJ2-1; TCRdb gives TRBD2 as the D gene, but with no DNA this cannot be confirmed. Germline assignment: CDR1 GTSNPN and CDR2 SVGIG (reference sequence). The CDR3 contains 14 residues.

The chain uses TRBV30 and TRBJ2-5; there is no DNA to check the TCRdb D call of TRBD2. Germline V gene data show CDR1 as GTSNPN and CDR2 as SVGIG (reference sequence). This CDR3 has 15 residues. The CDR3 here is CAWSEISGGRETQYF.

The chain has TRBV6-5 and TRBJ2-2; TCRdb selects TRBD1, and the lack of DNA leaves this call unchecked. Germline V lookup: CDR1 MNHEY, CDR2 SVGAGI. The CDR3 has 15 amino acids. The CDR3 reads CASSSDRAGTGELFF.

The rearrangement joins TRBV2 to TRBJ2-4; TCRdb's assignment of TRBD2 cannot be checked, as there is no DNA. The germline CDR1 and CDR2 sequences are SNHLY and FYNNEI. This CDR3 region has 15 residues. The CDR3 sequence is CARGGLAGAANIQYF.

V gene TRBV19 combines with J gene TRBJ1-5. The V gene's germline CDR1 is LNHDA and CDR2 SQIVND (reference sequence). The CDR3 extends over 14 amino acids. CDR3 in amino acids: CASSIRTVNQPQHF.

The chain carries TRBV5-4 and TRBJ2-4; as DNA is missing, the TRBD1 call by TCRdb cannot be tested. In germline, CDR1 is SGHNT, CDR2 YYREEE (reference sequence). The CDR3 extends over 15 amino acids. This chain's CDR3 is CASSLDGGGKNIQYF.